Listed here are 25 T cell receptor beta chains from one sample, sequenced in a study of HIV-infected patients and healthy controls. TCRdb ran MiXCR on the 5' RACE reads and lists one entry per CDR3 protein. The sample holds about 64,000 distinct CDR3 sequences; 15% to 20% are singletons and the top ten take 1.4% to 1.5%. The material sequenced was CD4+ T cells from blood. All receptors derive from a human donor in good health.

This clonotype was counted at least ten times. The chain is built from TRBV6-5 and TRBJ2-4; weak D call: TRBD1 (6 bases). Germline CDR1 and CDR2: MNHEY and SVGAGI. The CDR3 spans 15 residues. Trimming stripped 6 bases from V and 0 bases from J, with 12 bases between. The CDR3 sequence is CASSRGLVAKNIQYF. Here the CDR3 DNA reads TGTGCCAGCAGCAGGGGTCTCGTAGCCAAAAACATTCAGTACTTC.

The chain recombines TRBV20-1 with TRBJ1-6; 10 bases map to TRBD1. V was clipped by 3 bases and J by 10 bases; unmatched bases: 9. Germline V gene data show CDR1 as DFQATT and CDR2 as SNEGSKA (reference sequence). There are 15 residues in the CDR3. The CDR3 spells CSARVGQGVNSPLHF. Written as DNA, the CDR3 is TGCAGTGCTAGGGTCGGACAGGGGGTTAACTCACCCCTCCACTTT.

The chain links TRBV7-8 to TRBJ1-4, with D possibly TRBD1 on 5 matching bases. Germline V gene lookup returns CDR1 SGHVS and CDR2 FQNEAQ. The CDR3 runs 15 residues. Between the trimmed V and J ends, which lost 1 base and 2 bases, there was a span of 8 bases. The CDR3 region has the DNA TGTGCCAGCAGCTTAGATGAGGGGACTAATGAAAAACTGTTTTTT. Protein product: CASSLDEGTNEKLFF.

This clonotype was seen a handful of times. The CDR3 loop is CATSRDDRGPTEAFF. The CDR3 DNA reads TGTGCCACCAGCAGAGATGACAGGGGTCCCACTGAAGCTTTCTTT. The chain has TRBV15 and TRBJ1-1; TRBD1 aligns across 8 bases. Germline V gene lookup returns CDR1 LNHNV and CDR2 YYDKDF (reference sequence). This CDR3 spans 15 amino acids. J lost 4 bases, V lost 0 bases, and 4 bases had no gene match.

The chain carries TRBV11-3 and TRBJ1-2; D call uncertain. The length of the CDR3 is 14 residues. V was shortened by 1 base and J by 4 bases, with 10 bases between the two germline ends. The germline V gene has CDR1 SGHNT and CDR2 YENEEA. The CDR3 region is CASSLGGGSYGYTF. The CDR3 region has the DNA TGTGCCAGCAGCTTAGGAGGCGGCTCCTATGGCTACACCTTC.

The chain employs TRBV20-1 and TRBJ1-2; D is unresolved. Germline V gives CDR1 DFQATT, CDR2 SNEGSKA (reference sequence). Between the trimmed V and J ends, which lost 1 base and 0 bases, there was a span of 6 bases. This CDR3 is 13 amino acids long. CDR3 region: CSARVEANYGYTF. In DNA form, the CDR3 reads TGCAGTGCTAGAGTTGAAGCTAACTATGGCTACACCTTC.

The chain has TRBV7-3 and TRBJ2-4; D is undetermined. With 2 bases removed from V and 2 bases from J, the gap between germline ends came to 4 bases. The CDR3 spans 13 residues. Per germline, CDR1 SGHTA and CDR2 FQGTGA. For the CDR3, the DNA is TGTGCCAGCAGCTTAGGTCCCAAAAACATTCAGTACTTC. Its protein is CASSLGPKNIQYF. Combining the CDR3 with reference TRBV7-3 and TRBJ2-4 gives the whole variable domain GAGVSQTPSNKVTEKGKYVELRCDPISGHTALYWYRQSLGQGPEFLIYFQGTGAADDSGLPNDRFFAVRPEGSVSTLKIQRTERGDSAVYLCASSLGPKNIQYFGAGTRLSVL.

This clonotype was seen more than once but under ten times. The chain joins TRBV7-9 to TRBJ1-2; TRBD1 is a possible D gene (5 bases). Germline CDR1 reads SEHNR; CDR2 reads FQNEAQ (reference sequence). The CDR3 extends over 17 amino acids. Trimming shortened V by 5 bases and J by 2 bases, and 21 bases separated the two germline ends. CDR3 bases: TGTGCCAGCAGCCGCTCTGATTTAGCGGGGGTCAACTATGGCTACACCTTC. It translates to CASSRSDLAGVNYGYTF. The whole variable domain, filled in from reference TRBV7-9 and TRBJ1-2, reads DTGVSQNPRHKITKRGQNVTFRCDPISEHNRLYWYRQTLGQGPEFLTYFQNEAQLEKSRLLSDRFSAERPKGSFSTLEIQRTEQGDSAMYLCASSRSDLAGVNYGYTFGSGTRLTVV.

CDR3 region: CASSFDSYGYTF. The CDR3 nucleotides are TGTGCCAGCAGCTTTGACTCCTATGGCTACACCTTC. The rearrangement uses TRBV7-9 and TRBJ1-2; no reliable D call. The ends were cut back, 3 bases at V and 4 bases at J, with 6 bases in the middle. The length of the CDR3 is 12 residues. The V gene's germline CDR1 is SEHNR and CDR2 FQNEAQ (reference sequence).

This CDR3 reads CASSLEGRSYDEQFF. In DNA, the CDR3 is TGCGCCAGCAGCTTGGAAGGTCGCTCGTACGATGAGCAGTTCTTC. This chain joins TRBV5-1 and TRBJ2-1; D not resolved. V was clipped by 0 bases and J by 8 bases, with 15 bases between them. CDR1 and CDR2 from the germline V gene are SGHRS and YFSETQ. The CDR3 runs to 15 residues. The variable domain in full, with the rest retrieved from reference TRBV5-1 and TRBJ2-1, is KAGVTQTPRYLIKTRGQQVTLSCSPISGHRSVSWYQQTPGQGLQFLFEYFSETQRNKGNFPGRFSGRQFSNSRSEMNVSTLELGDSALYLCASSLEGRSYDEQFFGPGTRLTVL.

The J gene is TRBJ1-1, the V gene TRBV19, with unresolved D. There are 14 residues in the CDR3. Germline loops: CDR1 LNHDA, CDR2 SQIVND (reference sequence). The ends were cut back, 3 bases at V and 0 bases at J, with 8 bases in the middle. The CDR3 nucleotides are TGTGCCAGTAGTATTGCGGGCTTGAACACTGAAGCTTTCTTT. This encodes CASSIAGLNTEAFF. Variable domain in full (rest from reference TRBV19 and TRBJ1-1): DGGITQSPKYLFRKEGQNVTLSCEQNLNHDAMYWYRQDPGQGLRLIYYSQIVNDFQKGDIAEGYSVSREKKESFPLTVTSAQKNPTAFYLCASSIAGLNTEAFFGQGTRLTVV.

The J gene is TRBJ2-5, the V gene TRBV20-1; no clear D gene. This CDR3 spans 14 amino acids. Germline CDR1 DFQATT, CDR2 SNEGSKA (reference sequence). The V end was cut by 0 bases, the J end by 2 bases, with 10 bases between. The CDR3 DNA reads TGCAGTGCTAGAGATCAAGGGAAACAAGAGACCCAGTACTTC. This encodes CSARDQGKQETQYF.

A word on this clonotype: A much larger clone lies a single base off, so this may be a read error. The chain couples TRBV20-1 to TRBJ2-1; D ambiguous. CDR3 length: 15 residues. Germline V gene data show CDR1 as DFQATT and CDR2 as SNEGSKA (reference sequence). The ends were cut back, 5 bases at V and 5 bases at J, with 19 bases in the middle. Here the CDR3 DNA reads TGCAGTGCTGGACGATATGCCTGGGTACACAATGAGCAGTTCTTC. Its protein product is CSAGRYAWVHNEQFF.

The gene calls are TRBV7-2 and TRBJ1-1, with unresolved D. Trimming took 1 base from V and 8 from J, leaving 8 bases between them. This CDR3 contains 12 residues. The germline V gene encodes CDR1 SGHTA and CDR2 FQGNSA. CDR3 residues: CASSLGRREAFF. In nucleotides, the CDR3 is TGTGCCAGCAGCTTAGGGAGACGAGAAGCTTTCTTT.

In this sample, this clonotype turned up many times. The rearrangement links TRBV5-6 to TRBJ1-5; D remains ambiguous. From germline, CDR1 is SGHDT and CDR2 YYEEEE. This CDR3 has 14 amino acids. Deletions cut 1 base from V and 4 bases from J, with 9 bases between. The DNA for the CDR3 is TGTGCCAGCAGCTTGTGGCAGCAGAATCAGCCCCAGCATTTT. Its translation: CASSLWQQNQPQHF. The full variable domain, completed using reference TRBV5-6 and TRBJ1-5, is DAGVTQSPTHLIKTRGQQVTLRCSPKSGHDTVSWYQQALGQGPQFIFQYYEEEERQRGNFPDRFSGHQFPNYSSELNVNALLLGDSALYLCASSLWQQNQPQHFGDGTRLSIL.

V and J are TRBV24-1 and TRBJ1-3; D is ambiguous. The CDR3 loop spans 11 amino acids. Deletions cut 4 bases from V and 4 bases from J, with 1 base between. Germline CDR1 KGHDR, CDR2 SFDVKD. CDR3 protein: CATSEGNTIYF. CDR3 sequence (DNA): TGTGCCACCAGTGAGGGAAACACCATATATTTT.

Ten or more counts support this clonotype. The chain links TRBV6-5 to TRBJ1-2; D not certain. There are 17 residues in the CDR3. Trimming cost V 5 bases and J 3 bases, with 22 bases left between them. The germline gives CDR1 MNHEY, CDR2 SVGAGI. CDR3 loop: CASSPLLSQRRDYGYTF. Written as DNA, the CDR3 is TGTGCCAGCAGTCCCCTACTCTCTCAGAGGAGGGACTATGGCTACACCTTC.

This clonotype was seen repeatedly, ten times or more. J is TRBJ1-5 and V is TRBV29-1; D possibly corresponds to TRBD1 (5 bases). Looked up from germline, CDR1 is SQVTM and CDR2 is ANQGSEA. The CDR3 covers 14 residues. V gave up 2 bases and J gave up 7 bases, with 15 bases separating them. The CDR3 DNA reads as TGCAGCGTTGAAACGGGCTCCGCAGGGCAGCCCCAGCATTTT. Protein: CSVETGSAGQPQHF.

This clonotype appeared a few times. One end of the junction is discordant with germline, which a read error may explain. V is TRBV10-2 and J is TRBJ1-2; possible D gene TRBD1, 6 bases. Germline V lookup: CDR1 WSHSY, CDR2 SAAADI. This CDR3 contains 11 residues. The CDR3 protein is CASSEQGLPTF. For the CDR3, the DNA is TGCGCCAGCAGTGAGCAGGGGTTGCCTACTTTC.

This rearrangement joins TRBV19 to TRBJ2-3; 9 nucleotides line up with TRBD2. The trim removed 6 bases at V and 2 bases at J, leaving 9 bases unmatched. Per germline, CDR1 LNHDA and CDR2 SQIVND (reference sequence). This CDR3 is 16 amino acids long. The CDR3 loop reads CASSDGLARHTDTQYF. As DNA, the CDR3 is TGTGCCAGTAGCGACGGACTAGCGCGACACACAGATACGCAGTATTTT.

This clonotype showed up many times. V and J are TRBV10-1 and TRBJ1-1; D is uncertain. The CDR3 spans 13 residues. Trimming removed 5 bases from V and 2 bases from J, with 9 bases in between. The germline V gene has CDR1 WNHNN and CDR2 SYGVQD (reference sequence). The chain's CDR3 is CASSKVGNTEAFF. The CDR3 region has the DNA TGCGCCAGCAGTAAAGTGGGAAACACTGAAGCTTTCTTT.

This clonotype appeared many times. V usage is TRBV4-1 and J usage is TRBJ2-1, with 8 bases matching TRBD1. Germline V gives CDR1 MGHRA, CDR2 YSYEKL. The CDR3 has 17 amino acids. V gave up 1 base and J gave up 7 bases; unmatched junction bases: 12. CDR3 DNA sequence: TGCGCCAGCAGCCAAGGACCAGGGGGCAGTAGGACGAATGAGCAGTTCTTC. The encoded protein is CASSQGPGGSRTNEQFF.

This clonotype was recorded a few times. The chain couples TRBV19 to TRBJ1-2, with TRBD1 matching 7 bases. The CDR3 is 13 amino acids. V lost 8 bases to trimming and J lost 0 bases; unmatched junction nucleotides: 3. Germline V gene data show CDR1 as LNHDA and CDR2 as SQIVND (reference sequence). CDR3 protein: CASQTGSNYGYTF. The CDR3 coding sequence is TGTGCCAGTCAGACAGGGTCTAACTATGGCTACACCTTC.

CDR3 nucleotide sequence: TGTGCCAGCAGTCGGGACAGGCGCTCCTACGAGCAGTACTTC. This translates into CASSRDRRSYEQYF. The chain is built from TRBV6-6 and TRBJ2-7; TRBD1 agrees at 8 bases. The CDR3 is 14 residues long. Germline CDR1 MNHNY, CDR2 SVGAGI (reference sequence). V was pared by 5 bases and J by 0 bases, with 3 bases of the junction left unmatched.

This chain connects TRBV7-2 to TRBJ2-1; 10 bases map to TRBD2. V shed 3 bases, J shed 10 bases, and the junction held 6 bases outside the gene matches. The CDR3 totals 14 residues. CDR1 is SGHTA and CDR2 is FQGNSA in the germline V gene. The CDR3 reads CASSFAGTSDEQFF. In DNA, the CDR3 is TGTGCCAGCAGCTTTGCCGGGACTAGCGACGAGCAGTTCTTC.